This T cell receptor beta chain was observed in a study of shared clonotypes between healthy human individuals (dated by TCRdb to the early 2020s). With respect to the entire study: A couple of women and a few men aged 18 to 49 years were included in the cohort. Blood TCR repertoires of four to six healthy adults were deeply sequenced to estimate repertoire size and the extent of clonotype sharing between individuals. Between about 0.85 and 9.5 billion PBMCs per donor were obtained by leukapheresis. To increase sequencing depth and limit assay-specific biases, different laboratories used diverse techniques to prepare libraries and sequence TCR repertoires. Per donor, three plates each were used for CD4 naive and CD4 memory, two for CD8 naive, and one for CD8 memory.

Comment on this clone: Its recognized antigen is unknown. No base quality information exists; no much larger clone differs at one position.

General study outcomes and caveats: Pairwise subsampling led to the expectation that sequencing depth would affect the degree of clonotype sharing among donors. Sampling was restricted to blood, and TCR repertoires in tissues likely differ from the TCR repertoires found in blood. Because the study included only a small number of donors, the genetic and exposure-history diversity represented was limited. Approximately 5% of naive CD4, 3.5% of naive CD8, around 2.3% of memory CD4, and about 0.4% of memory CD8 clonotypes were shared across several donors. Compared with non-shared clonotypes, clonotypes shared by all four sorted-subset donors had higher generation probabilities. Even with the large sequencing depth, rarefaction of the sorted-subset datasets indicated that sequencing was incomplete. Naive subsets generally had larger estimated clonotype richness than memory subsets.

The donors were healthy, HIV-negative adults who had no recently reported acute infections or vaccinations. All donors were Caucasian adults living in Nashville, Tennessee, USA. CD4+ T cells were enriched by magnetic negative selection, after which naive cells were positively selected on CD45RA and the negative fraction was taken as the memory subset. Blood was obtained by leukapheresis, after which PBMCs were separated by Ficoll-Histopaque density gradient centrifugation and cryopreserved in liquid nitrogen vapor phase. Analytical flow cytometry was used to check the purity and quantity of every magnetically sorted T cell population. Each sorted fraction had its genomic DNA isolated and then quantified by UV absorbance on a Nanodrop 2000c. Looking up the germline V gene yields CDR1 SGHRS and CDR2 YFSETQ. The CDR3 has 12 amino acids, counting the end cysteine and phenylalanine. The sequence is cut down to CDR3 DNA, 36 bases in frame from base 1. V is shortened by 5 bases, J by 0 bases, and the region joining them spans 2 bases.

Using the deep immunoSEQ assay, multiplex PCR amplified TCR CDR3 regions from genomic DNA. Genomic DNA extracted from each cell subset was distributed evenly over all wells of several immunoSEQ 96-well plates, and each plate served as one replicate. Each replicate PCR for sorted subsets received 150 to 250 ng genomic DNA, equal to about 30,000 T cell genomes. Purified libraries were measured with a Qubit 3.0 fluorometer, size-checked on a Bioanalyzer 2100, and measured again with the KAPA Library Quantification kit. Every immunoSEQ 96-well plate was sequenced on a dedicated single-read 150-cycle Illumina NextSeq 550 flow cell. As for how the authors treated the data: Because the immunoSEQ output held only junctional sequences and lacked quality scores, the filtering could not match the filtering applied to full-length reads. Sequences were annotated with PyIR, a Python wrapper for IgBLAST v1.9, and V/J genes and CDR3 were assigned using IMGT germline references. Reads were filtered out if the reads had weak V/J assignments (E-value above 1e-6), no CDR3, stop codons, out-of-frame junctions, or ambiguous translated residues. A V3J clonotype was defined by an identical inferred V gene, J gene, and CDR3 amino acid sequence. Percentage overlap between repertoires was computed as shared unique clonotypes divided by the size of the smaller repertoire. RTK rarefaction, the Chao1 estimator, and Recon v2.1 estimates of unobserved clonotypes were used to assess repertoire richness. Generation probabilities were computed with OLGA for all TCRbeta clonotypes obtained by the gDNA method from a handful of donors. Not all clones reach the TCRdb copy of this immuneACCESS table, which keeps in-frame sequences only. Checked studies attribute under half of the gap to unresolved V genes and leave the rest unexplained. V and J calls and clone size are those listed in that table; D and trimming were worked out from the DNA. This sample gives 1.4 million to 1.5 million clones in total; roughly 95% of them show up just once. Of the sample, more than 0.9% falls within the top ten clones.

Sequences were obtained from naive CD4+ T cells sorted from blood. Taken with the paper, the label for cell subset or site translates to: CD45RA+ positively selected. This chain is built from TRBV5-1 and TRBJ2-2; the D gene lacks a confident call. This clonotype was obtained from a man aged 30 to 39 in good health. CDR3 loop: CASRTNTGELFF. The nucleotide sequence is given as TGCGCCAGCAGGACGAACACCGGGGAGCTGTTTTTT.